Listed below are T cell receptor beta chains from one sample, sequenced in a study of blood T cell repertoires in COVID-19. Profiled with immunoSEQ multiplex PCR; TCRdb holds only in-frame clones, not every one. The profile covers some 150,000 clones, with about 83% appearing a single time and more than 11% taken by the ten largest. Source material: peripheral blood. These receptors originate from a woman aged 80 or older with acute or convalescent COVID-19. The CDR3 runs from the conserved cysteine through the conserved F or W. D genes are given only for firm matches. The size of a clone is reported for some rows only, either as once, few or many, or as a class for expanded clones.

j_call,d_call,v_call,clone_size,cdr3_nt,cdr3_aa
TRBJ2-1,NA,TRBV27,NA,TGTGCCAGCAGTTTAAGATCGGGTGGCAATGAGCAGTTCTTC,CASSLRSGGNEQFF
TRBJ2-5,TRBD2,TRBV18,NA,TGTGCCAGCTCGCCACTAGATAGCGGGAGTCAAGAGACCCAGTACTTC,CASSPLDSGSQETQYF
TRBJ2-7,NA,TRBV11-2,NA,TGTGCCAGCAGCTTAGAAGGGCAGACTACGAGGCAGTACTTC,CASSLEGQTTRQYF
TRBJ1-2,NA,TRBV7-9,NA,TGTGCCAGCAGCCCAGAGACAGCTAGACCCTATGGCTACACCTTC,CASSPETARPYGYTF
TRBJ1-2,NA,TRBV27,NA,TGTGCCAGCAGTTTAGTCGGGGGGCTGGGAGGCTACACCTTC,CASSLVGGLGGYTF
TRBJ2-7,TRBD1,TRBV12-3/TRBV12-4,NA,TGTGCCAGCAGTAGAGGACAGGACGAGCAGTACTTC,CASSRGQDEQYF
TRBJ2-1,NA,TRBV7-9,NA,TGTGCCAGCAGCTTTAGTACAGATGAGCAGTTCTTC,CASSFSTDEQFF
TRBJ1-5,NA,TRBV7-3,few,TGTGCCAGCAGGCCCACCGGGACAACCAATCAGCCCCAGCATTTT,CASRPTGTTNQPQHF
TRBJ1-4,NA,TRBV5-4,NA,TGTGCCAGCAGCTTAAGGGGATTTAATGAAAAACTGTTTTTT,CASSLRGFNEKLFF
TRBJ2-1,TRBD2,TRBV7-9,NA,TGTGCCAGCAGCTTAGCGCTAGCGGGGCCCAATGAGCAGTTCTTC,CASSLALAGPNEQFF
TRBJ1-1,TRBD1,TRBV30,NA,TGTGCCTGGAGTACACAGGGGACCACTGAAGCTTTCTTT,CAWSTQGTTEAFF
TRBJ2-7,NA,TRBV7-9,NA,TGTGCCAGCAGCAACCCTTCGAAGAGCTCCTACGAGCAGTACTTC,CASSNPSKSSYEQYF
TRBJ2-7,NA,TRBV6-5,NA,TGTGCCACCAACCGAGTACGGGGGAGCTACGAGCAGTACTTC,CATNRVRGSYEQYF
TRBJ1-1,TRBD1,TRBV6-5,NA,TGTGCCAGCAGTTACTCCTGGACAGGGGTCGGGACTGAAGCTTTCTTT,CASSYSWTGVGTEAFF
TRBJ2-2,NA,TRBV5-4,NA,TGTGCCAGCAGCTTGGGTGGGAGGTACACCGGGGAGCTGTTTTTT,CASSLGGRYTGELFF
TRBJ2-2,NA,TRBV2,few,TGTGCCAGCGGTCGCGACAGAAACACCGGGGAGCTGTTTTTT,CASGRDRNTGELFF
TRBJ2-7,TRBD2,TRBV6-1,NA,TGTGCCAGCAGTGAATATCCCTACCTAGCGGGGGGTTCCTACGAGCAGTACTTC,CASSEYPYLAGGSYEQYF
TRBJ1-2,NA,TRBV6-5,NA,TGTGCCAGCAGCGGGGGGCGGGCCTTGGGCCATGGCTACACCTTC,CASSGGRALGHGYTF
TRBJ2-2,NA,TRBV9,NA,TGTGCCAGCAGCGTAGGAGGCAGAAACACCGGGGAGCTGTTTTTT,CASSVGGRNTGELFF
TRBJ1-2,NA,TRBV5-1,NA,TGCGCCAGCAGCTTGGGCAGGGGAGCTAACTATGGCTACACCTTC,CASSLGRGANYGYTF
TRBJ2-7,TRBD1,TRBV5-1,NA,TGCGCCAGCAGCTTGGGGGACAGCATCTACGAGCAGTACTTC,CASSLGDSIYEQYF
TRBJ1-2,TRBD1,TRBV19,NA,TGTGCCAGTAGTACGGGACGGACAGGGGGAGTTTATGGCTACACCTTC,CASSTGRTGGVYGYTF
TRBJ2-1,NA,TRBV2,NA,TGTGCCAGCAGTGAAGCGCTTGGCAGGCGTGAGCAGTTCTTC,CASSEALGRREQFF
TRBJ2-5,NA,TRBV4-2,NA,TGTGCCAGCAGCCAGGGAGCGCAGGCCAGGGAGACCCAGTACTTC,CASSQGAQARETQYF
TRBJ1-6,TRBD1,TRBV28,NA,TGTGCCAGCAGTCCGGGACAGGGAAGTGGATCACCCCTCCACTTT,CASSPGQGSGSPLHF
TRBJ1-4,TRBD1,TRBV5-1,once,TGCGCCAGCAGCAGGGGACAGGGGTCTAATGAAAAACTGTTTTTT,CASSRGQGSNEKLFF
TRBJ1-1,NA,TRBV6-6,NA,TGTGCCAGCATCCCGGCGGGGGGCACTGAAGCTTTCTTT,CASIPAGGTEAFF
TRBJ2-3,NA,TRBV7-2,NA,TGTGCCAGCAGCTTCGGGGGAGGATGGGCGGCGCAGTATTTT,CASSFGGGWAAQYF
TRBJ2-3,TRBD1,TRBV6-6,once,TGTGCCAGCAGTCCGGCTGGGGACAGGGGTCTCACAGATACGCAGTATTTT,CASSPAGDRGLTDTQYF
TRBJ1-3,NA,TRBV11-2,NA,TGTGCCAGCAGCGGGGGGTCGGGGCTGAGTGGAAACACCATATATTTT,CASSGGSGLSGNTIYF
TRBJ1-5,TRBD1,TRBV19,NA,TGTGCCAGTGAACCAGGGGGAACTCAGCCCCAGCATTTT,CASEPGGTQPQHF
TRBJ2-5,TRBD2,TRBV19,NA,TGTGCCAGTACGGGGCTAGCGGGGGGTCAAGAGACCCAGTACTTC,CASTGLAGGQETQYF
TRBJ1-5,NA,TRBV5-8,NA,TGTGCCAGCAGCTTGCAGGGTTATAGCAATCAGCCCCAGCATTTT,CASSLQGYSNQPQHF
TRBJ1-6,TRBD1,TRBV27,NA,TGTGCCAGCAGCCTGACAGGGGGTACCCTTAATTCACCCCTCCACTTT,CASSLTGGTLNSPLHF
TRBJ1-2,NA,TRBV6-6,NA,TGTGCCAGCAGTTATGAGACAGTCGGTGGCTACACCTTC,CASSYETVGGYTF
TRBJ1-4,NA,TRBV10-1,NA,TGCGCCAGCAGTGAGAGGACCAGGGCTAATGAAAAACTGTTTTTT,CASSERTRANEKLFF
TRBJ2-2,NA,TRBV11-2,NA,TGTGCCAGCAGCTTAGAGGGCGGAGGGAACACCGGGGAGCTGTTTTTT,CASSLEGGGNTGELFF
TRBJ2-2,NA,TRBV12-3/TRBV12-4,NA,TGTGCCAGCAGTAGCCGGAGGGAGTTGTTTTTT,CASSSRRELFF
TRBJ2-7,TRBD1,TRBV28,NA,TGTGCCAGCAGTTCCGGACAGGGTGACGAGCAGTACTTC,CASSSGQGDEQYF
TRBJ2-1,TRBD1,TRBV9,NA,TGTGCCAGCAGCGTAGTTGGGACAGGGGACAATGAGCAGTTCTTC,CASSVVGTGDNEQFF
TRBJ2-3,NA,TRBV5-5,NA,TGTGCCAGCAGCCCCTCTTCAGATACGCAGTATTTT,CASSPSSDTQYF
TRBJ1-2,NA,TRBV24-1,NA,TGTGCCACCAGTGTATCAGAAAGAATTGGCTACACCTTC,CATSVSERIGYTF
TRBJ2-1,TRBD1,TRBV24-1,NA,TGTGCCACCAGTGATCGGACAGGGGCCAGCTACAATGAGCAGTTCTTC,CATSDRTGASYNEQFF
TRBJ2-7,NA,TRBV2,NA,TGTGCCAGCAGTGGTCTAACCGAAACCTACGAGCAGTACTTC,CASSGLTETYEQYF
TRBJ2-7,NA,TRBV5-6,NA,TGTGCCAGCAGCCATACCCGGGACTCCGAAGAGCAGTACTTC,CASSHTRDSEEQYF
TRBJ2-2,TRBD2,TRBV7-9,NA,TGTGCCAGCAGCGCCATAGTAGCGGGGACGAACACCGGGGAGCTGTTTTTT,CASSAIVAGTNTGELFF
TRBJ2-1,NA,TRBV5-8,NA,TGTGCCAGCAGCTTTCGGGGGAGGAACTGGGGGGATGAGCAGTTCTTC,CASSFRGRNWGDEQFF
TRBJ2-3,TRBD2,TRBV2,NA,TGTGCCAGCAGAAGACTAGCGGGAGTTGCAGATACGCAGTATTTT,CASRRLAGVADTQYF
TRBJ1-2,NA,TRBV7-9,NA,TGTGCCAGCAGCTTAGTAGGAACCCGGGATGGCTACACCTTC,CASSLVGTRDGYTF
TRBJ1-1,NA,TRBV28,NA,TGTGCCAGCAGTGACGGAAGGAGGGGTGAAGCTTTCTTT,CASSDGRRGEAFF
TRBJ2-7,TRBD1,TRBV6-5,few,TGTGCCAGCAGTTACATGGGACAGGGGAACGAGCAGTACTTC,CASSYMGQGNEQYF
TRBJ2-7,TRBD1,TRBV7-9,NA,TGTGCCAGCAGCCGCGACAGGGTGGGGAACGAGCAGTACTTC,CASSRDRVGNEQYF
TRBJ1-2,TRBD1,TRBV29-1,few,TGCAGCGCAGGGACAGGGAAAGGCTACACCTTC,CSAGTGKGYTF
TRBJ1-6,TRBD1,TRBV30,NA,TGTGCCTGGAGTCGGACAGGGGATAATTCACCCCTCCACTTT,CAWSRTGDNSPLHF
TRBJ1-2,TRBD1,TRBV6-5,few,TGTGCCAGCAGTCGGACAGGCAATGGCTACACCTTC,CASSRTGNGYTF
TRBJ2-2,TRBD2,TRBV6-5,NA,TGTGCCAGCAGTTACTCTAGCGGGAGCACCGGGGAGCTGTTTTTT,CASSYSSGSTGELFF
TRBJ1-1,NA,TRBV7-2,NA,TGTGCCAGCAGCATCGGGACTGGGAACACTGAAGCTTTCTTT,CASSIGTGNTEAFF
TRBJ2-7,TRBD1,TRBV15,NA,TGTGCCACCAGCAGGATGACAGGGGGCATCAACGAGCAGTACTTC,CATSRMTGGINEQYF
TRBJ2-7,TRBD1,TRBV4-2,NA,TGTGCCAGCAGCCCCCAGGGACAGGGGGCGAGGGAGCAGTACTTC,CASSPQGQGAREQYF